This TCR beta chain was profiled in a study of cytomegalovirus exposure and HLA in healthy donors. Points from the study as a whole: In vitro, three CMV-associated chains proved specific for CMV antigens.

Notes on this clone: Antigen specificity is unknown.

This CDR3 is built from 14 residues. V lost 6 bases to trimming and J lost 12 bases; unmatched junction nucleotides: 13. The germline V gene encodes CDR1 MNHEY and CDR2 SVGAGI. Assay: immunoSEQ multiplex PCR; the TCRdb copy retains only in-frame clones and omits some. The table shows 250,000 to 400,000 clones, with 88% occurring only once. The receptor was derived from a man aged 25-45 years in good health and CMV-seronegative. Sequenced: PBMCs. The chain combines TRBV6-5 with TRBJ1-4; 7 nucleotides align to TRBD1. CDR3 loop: CASSKDRVGLELFF. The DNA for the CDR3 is TGTGCCAGCAGCAAAGACAGGGTAGGACTCGAACTGTTTTTT.